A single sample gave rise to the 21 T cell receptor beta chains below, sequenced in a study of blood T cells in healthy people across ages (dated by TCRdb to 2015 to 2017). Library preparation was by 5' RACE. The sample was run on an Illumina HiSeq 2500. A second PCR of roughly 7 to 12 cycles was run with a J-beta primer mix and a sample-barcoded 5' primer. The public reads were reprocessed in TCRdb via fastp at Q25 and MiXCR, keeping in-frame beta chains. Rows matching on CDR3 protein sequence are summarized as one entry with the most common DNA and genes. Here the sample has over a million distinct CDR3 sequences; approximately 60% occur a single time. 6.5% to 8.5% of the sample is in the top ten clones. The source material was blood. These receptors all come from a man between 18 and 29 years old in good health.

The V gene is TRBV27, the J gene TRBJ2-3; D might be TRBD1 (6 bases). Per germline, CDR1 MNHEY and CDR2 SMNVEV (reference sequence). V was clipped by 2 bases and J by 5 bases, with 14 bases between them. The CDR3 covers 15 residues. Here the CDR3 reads CASSLGAGARDTQYF. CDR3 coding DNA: TGTGCCAGCAGTTTAGGGGCAGGGGCGAGAGATACGCAGTATTTT.

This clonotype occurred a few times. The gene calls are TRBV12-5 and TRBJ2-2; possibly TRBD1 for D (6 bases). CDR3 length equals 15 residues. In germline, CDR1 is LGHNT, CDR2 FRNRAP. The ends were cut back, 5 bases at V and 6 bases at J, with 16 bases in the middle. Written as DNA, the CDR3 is TGTGCTAGTGGTCCGGGGCTACAGGGTGCCGGGGAGCTGTTTTTT. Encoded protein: CASGPGLQGAGELFF.

CDR3 sequence (DNA): TGTGCCAGCAGCCAAGGACCGCTCAATCAGCCCCAGCATTTT. Its translation is CASSQGPLNQPQHF. J is TRBJ1-5 and V is TRBV3-1; D call uncertain. The CDR3 extends over 14 amino acids. The germline V gene has CDR1 LGHDT and CDR2 YNNKEL (reference sequence). With 1 base removed from V and 3 bases from J, the gap between germline ends came to 7 bases.

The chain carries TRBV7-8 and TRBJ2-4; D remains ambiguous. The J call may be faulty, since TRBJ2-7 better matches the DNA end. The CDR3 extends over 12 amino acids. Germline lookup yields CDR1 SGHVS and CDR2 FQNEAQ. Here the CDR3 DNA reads TGTGCCAGCAGCACCCTACTGATCGAGCAGTACTTC. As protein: CASSTLLIEQYF.

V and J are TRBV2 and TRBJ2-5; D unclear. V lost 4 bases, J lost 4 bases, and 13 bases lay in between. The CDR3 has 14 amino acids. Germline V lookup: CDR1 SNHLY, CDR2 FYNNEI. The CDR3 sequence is CASSGLDPGETQYF. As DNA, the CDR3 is TGTGCCAGCAGTGGACTTGACCCGGGAGAGACCCAGTACTTC.

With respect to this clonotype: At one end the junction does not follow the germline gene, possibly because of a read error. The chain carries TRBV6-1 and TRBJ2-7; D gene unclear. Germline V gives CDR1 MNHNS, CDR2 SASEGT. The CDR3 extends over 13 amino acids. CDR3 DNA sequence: TGTGCCAGCAGCGAAGCTTGGACCTACGAGCAGTACTTC. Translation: CASSEAWTYEQYF.

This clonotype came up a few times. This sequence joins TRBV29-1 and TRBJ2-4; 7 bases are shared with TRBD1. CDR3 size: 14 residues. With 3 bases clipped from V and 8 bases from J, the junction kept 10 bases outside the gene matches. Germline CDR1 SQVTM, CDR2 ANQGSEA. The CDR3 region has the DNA TGCAGCGTTGACCCTACAGGGGCGGGTTACATTCAGTACTTC. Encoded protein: CSVDPTGAGYIQYF.

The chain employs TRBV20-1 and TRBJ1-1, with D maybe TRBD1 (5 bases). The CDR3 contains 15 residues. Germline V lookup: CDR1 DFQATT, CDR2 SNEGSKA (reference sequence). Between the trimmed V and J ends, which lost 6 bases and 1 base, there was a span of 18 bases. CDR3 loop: CSAFPPGRRNTEAFF. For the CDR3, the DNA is TGCAGTGCGTTCCCTCCGGGACGGAGGAACACTGAAGCTTTCTTT.

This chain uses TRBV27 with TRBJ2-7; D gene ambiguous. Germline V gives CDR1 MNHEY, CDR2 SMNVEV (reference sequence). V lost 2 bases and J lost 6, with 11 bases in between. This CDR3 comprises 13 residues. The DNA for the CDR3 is TGTGCCAGCAGTTTAAAGGCTCGCGCCGAGCAGTACTTC. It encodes CASSLKARAEQYF.

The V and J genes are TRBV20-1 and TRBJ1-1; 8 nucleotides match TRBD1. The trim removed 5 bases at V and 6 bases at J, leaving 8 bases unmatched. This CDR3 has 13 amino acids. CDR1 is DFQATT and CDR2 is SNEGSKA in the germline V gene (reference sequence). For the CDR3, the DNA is TGCAGTGCTGTGACAGGGGAGTTCGCTGAAGCTTTCTTT. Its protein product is CSAVTGEFAEAFF.

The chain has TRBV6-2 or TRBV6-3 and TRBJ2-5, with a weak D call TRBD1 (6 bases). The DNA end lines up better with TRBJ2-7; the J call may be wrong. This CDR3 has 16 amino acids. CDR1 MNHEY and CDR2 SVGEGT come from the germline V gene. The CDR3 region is CASSQTRTAHPNEQYF. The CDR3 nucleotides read TGTGCCAGCAGCCAAACAAGGACAGCCCATCCTAACGAGCAGTACTTC.

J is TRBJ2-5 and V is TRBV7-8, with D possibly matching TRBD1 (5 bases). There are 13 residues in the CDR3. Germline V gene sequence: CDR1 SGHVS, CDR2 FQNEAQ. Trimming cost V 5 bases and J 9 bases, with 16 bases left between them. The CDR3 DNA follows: TGTGCCAGCAGCCAAACAGGATATTTGGCCCAGTACTTC. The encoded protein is CASSQTGYLAQYF.

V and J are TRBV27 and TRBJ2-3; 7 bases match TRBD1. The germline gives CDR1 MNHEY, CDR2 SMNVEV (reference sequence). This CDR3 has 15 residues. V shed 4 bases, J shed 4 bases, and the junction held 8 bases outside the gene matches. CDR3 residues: CASSWGTAVADTQYF. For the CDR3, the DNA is TGTGCCAGCAGTTGGGGGACAGCTGTCGCAGATACGCAGTATTTT.

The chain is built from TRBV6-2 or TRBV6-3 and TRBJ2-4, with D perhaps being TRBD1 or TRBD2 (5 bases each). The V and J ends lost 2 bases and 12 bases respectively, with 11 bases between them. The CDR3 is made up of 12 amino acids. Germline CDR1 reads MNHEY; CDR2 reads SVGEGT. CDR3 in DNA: TGTGCCAGCAGTTACCCAGGGACGGATCAGTACTTC. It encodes CASSYPGTDQYF.

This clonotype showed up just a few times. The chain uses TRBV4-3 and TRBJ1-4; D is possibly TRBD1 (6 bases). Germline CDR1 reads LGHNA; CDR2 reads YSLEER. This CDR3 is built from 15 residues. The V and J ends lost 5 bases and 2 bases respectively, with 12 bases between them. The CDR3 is CASSKEDSTNEKLFF. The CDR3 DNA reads TGCGCCAGCAGCAAGGAGGACAGCACTAATGAAAAACTGTTTTTT.

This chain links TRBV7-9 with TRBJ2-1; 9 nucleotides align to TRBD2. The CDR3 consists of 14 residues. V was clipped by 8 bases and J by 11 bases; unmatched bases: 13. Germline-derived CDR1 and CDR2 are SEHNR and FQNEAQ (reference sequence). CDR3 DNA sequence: TGTGCCAGCGGATTCAGCGGGGGGACATTGAAGCAGTTCTTC. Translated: CASGFSGGTLKQFF.

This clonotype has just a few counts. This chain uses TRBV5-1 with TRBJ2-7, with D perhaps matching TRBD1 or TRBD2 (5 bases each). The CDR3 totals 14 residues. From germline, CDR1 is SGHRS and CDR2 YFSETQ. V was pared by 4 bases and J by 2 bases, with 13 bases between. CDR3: CASSPWDETYEQYF. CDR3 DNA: TGCGCCAGCAGCCCCTGGGACGAGACCTACGAGCAGTACTTC.

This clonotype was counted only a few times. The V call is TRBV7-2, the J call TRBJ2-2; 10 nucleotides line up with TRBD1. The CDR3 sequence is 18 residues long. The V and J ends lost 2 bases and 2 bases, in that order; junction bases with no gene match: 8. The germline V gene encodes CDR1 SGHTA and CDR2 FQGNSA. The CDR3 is CASSLNGWTGGNTGELFF. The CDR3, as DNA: TGTGCCAGCAGCTTAAATGGTTGGACAGGGGGTAACACCGGGGAGCTGTTTTTT. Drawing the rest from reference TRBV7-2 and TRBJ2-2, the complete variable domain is GAGVSQSPSNKVTEKGKDVELRCDPISGHTALYWYRQSLGQGLEFLIYFQGNSAPDKSGLPSDRFSAERTGGSVSTLTIQRTQQEDSAVYLCASSLNGWTGGNTGELFFGEGSRLTVL.

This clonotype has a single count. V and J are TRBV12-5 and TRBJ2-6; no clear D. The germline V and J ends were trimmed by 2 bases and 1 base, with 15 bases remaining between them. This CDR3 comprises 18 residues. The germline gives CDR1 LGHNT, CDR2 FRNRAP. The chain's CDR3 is CASGLITLRSSGANVLTF. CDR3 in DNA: TGTGCTAGTGGTTTGATCACGTTAAGAAGTTCTGGGGCCAACGTCCTGACTTTC.

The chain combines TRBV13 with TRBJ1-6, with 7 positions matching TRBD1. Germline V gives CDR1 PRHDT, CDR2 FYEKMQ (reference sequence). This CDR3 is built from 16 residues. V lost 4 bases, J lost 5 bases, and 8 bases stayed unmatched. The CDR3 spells CASSSPPTGNNSPLHF. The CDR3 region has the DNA TGTGCCAGCAGCTCACCGCCGACAGGGAATAATTCACCCCTCCACTTT.

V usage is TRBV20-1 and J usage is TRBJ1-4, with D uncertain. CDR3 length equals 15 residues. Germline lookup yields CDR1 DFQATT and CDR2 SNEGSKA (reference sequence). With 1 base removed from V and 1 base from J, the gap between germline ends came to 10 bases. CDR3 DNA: TGCAGTGCTAGAGCTAGGGTCGGAACTAATGAAAAACTGTTTTTT. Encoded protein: CSARARVGTNEKLFF.